The clone carrying this T cell receptor beta chain was found a few times. The antigen is undetermined. The investigators reverse transcribed all of the isolated RNA, so they sequenced expressed TCRB transcripts. Profiled with immunoSEQ multiplex PCR; TCRdb holds only in-frame clones, not every one. The data contain a few hundred thousand clones, around a tenth of them seen just once; the ten biggest clones take up about 0.63%. The data belong to a study of beta chain features in type 1 diabetes. Across the whole study: There were about 110,000,000 sorted cells examined across all samples. Study-level findings and limits: A pattern of fewer insertions and more deletions at VDJ junctions was seen in type 1 diabetes patients. Patients with Type 1 diabetes showed moderately but significantly shorter TCRB CDR3s in all four CD4+ subsets. Cells with high TCR expression could be over-represented by cDNA sequencing.

Sequenced: central memory CD4+ T cells from blood. This sequence was found in a man in his thirties or forties with type 1 diabetes.

The CDR3 DNA reads TGCAGCGTTGAACAGAACTATGGCTACACCTTC. It yields the protein CSVEQNYGYTF. The chain combines TRBV29-1 with TRBJ1-2; D is undetermined. In germline, CDR1 is SQVTM, CDR2 ANQGSEA. This CDR3 region has 11 residues. The V gene lost 2 bases and the J gene lost 2 bases, with 3 bases spanning the gap.